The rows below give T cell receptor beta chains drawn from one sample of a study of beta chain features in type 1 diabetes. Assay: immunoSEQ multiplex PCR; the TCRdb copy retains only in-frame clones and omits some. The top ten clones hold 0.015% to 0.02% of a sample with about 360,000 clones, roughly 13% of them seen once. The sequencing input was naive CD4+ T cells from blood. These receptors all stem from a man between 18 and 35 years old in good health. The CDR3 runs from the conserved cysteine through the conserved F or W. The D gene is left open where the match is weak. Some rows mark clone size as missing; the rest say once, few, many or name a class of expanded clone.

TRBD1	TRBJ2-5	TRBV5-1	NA	CASSQGQMLETQYF	TGCGCCAGCAGCCAGGGACAGATGTTAGAGACCCAGTACTTC
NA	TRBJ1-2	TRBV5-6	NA	CASSLVQGRYGYTF	TGTGCCAGCAGCTTGGTACAGGGTAGATATGGCTACACCTTC
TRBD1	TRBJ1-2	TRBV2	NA	CASTTTGAYGYTF	TGTGCCAGCACCACTACAGGGGCATATGGCTACACCTTC
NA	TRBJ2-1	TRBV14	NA	CASSEAGWGDEQFF	TGTGCCAGCAGCGAAGCAGGTTGGGGGGATGAGCAGTTCTTC
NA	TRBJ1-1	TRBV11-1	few	CASSPGKGSAGTEAFF	TGTGCCAGCAGCCCGGGGAAAGGTAGCGCGGGCACTGAAGCTTTCTTT
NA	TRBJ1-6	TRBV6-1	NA	CASSEAGQGGDNSPLHF	TGTGCCAGCAGTGAAGCAGGGCAGGGAGGAGATAATTCACCCCTCCACTTT
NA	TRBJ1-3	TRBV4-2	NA	CASSQVAGGQYGNTIYF	TGTGCCAGCAGCCAAGTTGCCGGTGGGCAGTATGGAAACACCATATATTTT
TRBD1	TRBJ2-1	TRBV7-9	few	CASGPLPGQGAYNEQFF	TGTGCCAGCGGCCCGCTGCCGGGACAGGGGGCCTACAATGAGCAGTTCTTC
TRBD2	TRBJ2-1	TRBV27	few	CAWGGDCHTYEQFF	TGTGCCTGGGGGGGGGACTGCCACACGTATGAGCAGTTCTTC
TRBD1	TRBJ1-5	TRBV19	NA	CASSHTGDQPQHF	TGTGCCAGTAGTCACACAGGGGATCAGCCCCAGCATTTT
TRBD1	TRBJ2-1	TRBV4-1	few	CASRQTGDNEQFF	TGCGCCAGCAGGCAAACAGGGGACAATGAGCAGTTCTTC
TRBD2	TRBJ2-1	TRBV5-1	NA	CASSPLAGGPHNEQFF	TGCGCCAGCAGCCCCCTAGCGGGGGGGCCTCACAATGAGCAGTTCTTC
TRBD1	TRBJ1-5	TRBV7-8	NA	CASSSGQPNQPQHF	TGTGCCAGCAGCTCGGGACAGCCAAATCAGCCCCAGCATTTT
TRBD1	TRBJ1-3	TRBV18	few	CASSPLGQGYSSGNTIYF	TGTGCCAGCTCACCCCTGGGACAGGGGTACTCCTCTGGAAACACCATATATTTT
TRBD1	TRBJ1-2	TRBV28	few	CASSLAWTGVGYTF	TGTGCCAGCAGTTTAGCTTGGACAGGGGTTGGCTACACCTTC
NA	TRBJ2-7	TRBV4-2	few	CASSQIGVRDTNLGEQYF	TGTGCCAGCAGCCAAATTGGGGTTCGGGACACAAATCTGGGCGAGCAGTACTTC
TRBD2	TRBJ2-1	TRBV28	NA	CASSYAGEVYNEQFF	TGTGCCAGCAGTTACGCGGGAGAAGTGTATAATGAGCAGTTCTTC
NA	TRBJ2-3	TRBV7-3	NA	CASSLTNRADTQYF	TGTGCCAGCAGCTTAACGAATCGGGCAGATACGCAGTATTTT
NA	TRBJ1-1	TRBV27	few	CASTRSGWSTEAFF	TGTGCCAGCACCCGGTCGGGGTGGAGCACTGAAGCTTTCTTT
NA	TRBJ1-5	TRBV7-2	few	CASSPWGSSNQPQHF	TGTGCCAGCAGCCCATGGGGCAGTAGCAATCAGCCCCAGCATTTT
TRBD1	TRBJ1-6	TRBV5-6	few	CASSLRQGATYNSPLHF	TGTGCCAGCAGCTTGCGACAGGGGGCCACCTATAATTCACCCCTCCACTTT
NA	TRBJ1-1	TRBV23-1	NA	CASSQSLLWGHTEAFF	TGCGCCAGCAGTCAATCTCTACTTTGGGGGCACACTGAAGCTTTCTTT
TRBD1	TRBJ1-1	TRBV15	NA	CATSRAGGTEAFF	TGTGCCACCAGCAGGGCAGGGGGCACTGAAGCTTTCTTT
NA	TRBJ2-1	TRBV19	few	CASRGPYNEQFF	TGTGCCAGCCGGGGTCCATACAATGAGCAGTTCTTC
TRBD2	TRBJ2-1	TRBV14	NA	CASSHRTSAYNEQFF	TGTGCCAGCAGCCATCGGACTAGCGCCTACAATGAGCAGTTCTTC
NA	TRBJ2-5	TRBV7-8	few	CASSLVHRKYF	TGTGCCAGCAGCTTAGTTCACAGGAAGTACTTC
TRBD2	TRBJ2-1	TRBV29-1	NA	CSGYGTSGTNEQFF	TGCAGCGGGTACGGGACTAGCGGAACCAATGAGCAGTTCTTC
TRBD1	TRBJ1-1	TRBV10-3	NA	CAISATGVDTEAFF	TGTGCCATCAGTGCCACAGGGGTGGACACTGAAGCTTTCTTT
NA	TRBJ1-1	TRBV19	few	CASSIHRDTEAFF	TGTGCCAGTAGTATACACAGGGACACTGAAGCTTTCTTT
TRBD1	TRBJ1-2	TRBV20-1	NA	CSEPGGYGYTF	TGCAGTGAACCAGGGGGCTATGGCTACACCTTC
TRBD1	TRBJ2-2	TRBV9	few	CASSVVGQGWIGELFF	TGTGCCAGCAGCGTAGTGGGACAGGGGTGGATCGGGGAGCTGTTTTTT
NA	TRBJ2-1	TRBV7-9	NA	CASSPTRGSSYNEQFF	TGTGCCAGCAGCCCAACGAGGGGGAGCTCCTACAATGAGCAGTTCTTC
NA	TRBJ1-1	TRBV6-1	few	CASSASYRAVTEAFF	TGTGCCAGCAGTGCGTCTTACAGGGCAGTCACTGAAGCTTTCTTT
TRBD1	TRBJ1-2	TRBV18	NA	CASSATSGTASNYGYTF	TGTGCCAGCTCAGCCACGTCCGGGACAGCCTCCAACTATGGCTACACCTTC
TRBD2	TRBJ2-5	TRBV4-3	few	CASSQNGQPGLQETQYF	TGCGCCAGCAGCCAAAATGGGCAGCCGGGACTACAAGAGACCCAGTACTTC
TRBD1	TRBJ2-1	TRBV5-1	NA	CASSGTGTGSYNEQFF	TGCGCCAGCAGCGGGACCGGGACAGGGTCCTACAATGAGCAGTTCTTC
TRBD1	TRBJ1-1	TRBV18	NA	CASSPTRGTEAFF	TGTGCCAGCTCCCCGACCAGGGGGACTGAAGCTTTCTTT
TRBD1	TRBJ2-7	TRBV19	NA	CASGGTGSYEQYF	TGTGCCAGTGGGGGGACAGGGAGCTACGAACAGTACTTC
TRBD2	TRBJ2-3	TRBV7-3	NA	CASSSYSGGRTDTQYF	TGTGCCAGCAGCTCATATAGCGGGGGGCGCACAGATACGCAGTATTTT
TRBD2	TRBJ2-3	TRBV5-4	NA	CASSTTSGRAGSTDTQYF	TGTGCCAGCAGCACGACTAGCGGGAGGGCCGGGAGCACAGATACGCAGTATTTT
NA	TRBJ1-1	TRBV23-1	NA	CATPALHRASEAFF	TGCGCCACGCCCGCGTTGCACAGGGCCTCTGAAGCTTTCTTT
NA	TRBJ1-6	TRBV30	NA	CAWSAGLTNSPLHF	TGTGCCTGGAGTGCGGGACTGACGAATTCACCCCTCCACTTT
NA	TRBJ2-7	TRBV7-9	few	CASSLDRGDSYEQYF	TGTGCCAGCAGCTTAGACCGGGGAGACTCCTACGAGCAGTACTTC
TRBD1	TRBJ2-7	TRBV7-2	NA	CASSLGQGDYMEQYF	TGTGCCAGCAGCTTAGGACAGGGGGATTATATGGAGCAGTACTTC
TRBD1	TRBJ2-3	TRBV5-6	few	CASSFDRGSTDTQYF	TGTGCCAGCAGCTTTGACAGGGGGAGTACAGATACGCAGTATTTT
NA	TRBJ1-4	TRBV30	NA	CAWSPLIGANEKLFF	TGTGCCTGGAGTCCATTAATAGGAGCTAATGAAAAACTGTTTTTT
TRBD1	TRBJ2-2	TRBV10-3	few	CAISRQGTTGELFF	TGTGCCATCAGTCGACAGGGGACTACCGGGGAGCTGTTTTTT
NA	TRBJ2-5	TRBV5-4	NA	CASSSGVLGGGTQYF	TGTGCCAGCAGCTCCGGGGTGTTGGGGGGAGGGACCCAGTACTTC
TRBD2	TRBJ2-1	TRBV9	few	CASSGSGVLHEQFF	TGTGCCAGCAGCGGTAGCGGGGTTTTACATGAGCAGTTCTTC
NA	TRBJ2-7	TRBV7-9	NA	CASSLAHGGYHEQYF	TGTGCCAGCAGCTTAGCCCACGGGGGTTATCACGAGCAGTACTTC
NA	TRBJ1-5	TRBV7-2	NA	CASSLSGMSGQPQHF	TGTGCCAGCAGCTTATCAGGGATGTCCGGTCAGCCCCAGCATTTT
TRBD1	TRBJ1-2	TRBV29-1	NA	CSVDDLGQGRGYTF	TGCAGCGTTGACGATCTCGGACAGGGTCGAGGCTACACCTTC
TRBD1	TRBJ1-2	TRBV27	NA	CASSGRGTYYGYTF	TGTGCCAGCAGTGGCAGGGGGACTTACTATGGCTACACCTTC
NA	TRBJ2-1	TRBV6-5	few	CASSFGSSSYNEQFF	TGTGCCAGCAGTTTTGGGAGTAGCTCCTACAATGAGCAGTTCTTC
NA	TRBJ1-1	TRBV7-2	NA	CASSKNDRGAFF	TGTGCCAGCAGCAAGAACGACCGGGGAGCTTTCTTT